This T cell receptor (beta chain) is drawn from a study of blood T cell repertoires in COVID-19. Looking at the study overall: Acute and convalescent COVID-19 samples came from the United States, Italy and Spain. T cells, B-cell-depleted T cells, or PBMCs provided the cDNA or gDNA that served as material.

V lost 2 bases, J lost 8 bases, and 13 bases lay in between. Germline V gives CDR1 LGHDT, CDR2 YNNKEL (reference sequence). This CDR3 contains 13 residues. Clones were read by immunoSEQ multiplex PCR, and TCRdb kept only the in-frame ones, dropping some. This table holds 300,000 to 400,000 clones, about nine tenths found once. This clonotype was obtained from a man aged 45-65 years with active or convalescent COVID-19. The chain carries TRBV3-1 (or the pseudogene TRBV3-2) and TRBJ2-7; D perhaps matches TRBD2 (5 bases). Input material: peripheral blood. CDR3 residues: CASSQSGNTKQYF. The CDR3 coding sequence is TGTGCCAGCAGCCAATCGGGGAATACCAAGCAGTACTTC.